Each of the 24 T cell receptor beta chains below was sequenced from the same sample in a study of neurological immune-mediated disorders. One entry per CDR3 protein results from TCRdb running MiXCR on the 5' RACE reads. The data contain 20,000 to 25,000 distinct CDR3 sequences, 15% to 20% of them singletons. Specimen: CD8+ T cells from blood. The receptors originated from a woman younger than 30 with multiple sclerosis.

The table lists this clonotype with many counts. This rearrangement joins TRBV11-2 to TRBJ2-1; TRBD2 matches at 11 bases. This CDR3 comprises 17 residues. J was trimmed by 5 bases and V by 5 bases; bases with no gene match: 11. Germline CDR1 reads SGHAT; CDR2 reads FQNNGV. For the CDR3, the DNA is TGTGCCAGCAGCCTCACCCGACTAGCGGGATTCCACAATGAGCAGTTCTTC. Residues: CASSLTRLAGFHNEQFF.

This clonotype was seen at least ten times. This chain uses TRBV9 with TRBJ2-2, with 8 positions matching TRBD2. Germline CDR1 and CDR2: SGDLS and YYNGEE. Trimming removed 4 bases from V and 1 base from J; junction bases left unmatched: 6. CDR3 length: 16 residues. CDR3 in amino acids: CASSLRGGLNTGELFF. In DNA form, the CDR3 reads TGTGCCAGCAGCCTTCGGGGGGGGCTGAACACCGGGGAGCTGTTTTTT.

The genes are TRBV13 and TRBJ1-1, with D hard to call. Germline CDR1 and CDR2: PRHDT and FYEKMQ (reference sequence). V was clipped by 1 base and J by 0 bases, with 12 bases between them. The CDR3 contains 16 residues. Written as DNA, the CDR3 is TGTGCCAGCAGCTTAGTATCTGGGTTTGTGAACACTGAAGCTTTCTTT. Its protein is CASSLVSGFVNTEAFF.

This clonotype was counted ten times or more. The J gene is TRBJ2-7, the V gene TRBV5-5; 7 nucleotides match TRBD1. The CDR3 has 14 amino acids. Per germline, CDR1 SGHKS and CDR2 YYEKEE (reference sequence). The J segment lost 0 bases and the V segment lost 3 bases, leaving 3 bases of the junction unmatched. The CDR3 is CASSYRQGSYEQYF. For the CDR3, the DNA is TGTGCCAGCAGCTACCGACAGGGCTCCTACGAGCAGTACTTC. Combining the CDR3 with reference TRBV5-5 and TRBJ2-7 gives the whole variable domain DAGVTQSPTHLIKTRGQQVTLRCSPISGHKSVSWYQQVLGQGPQFIFQYYEKEERGRGNFPDRFSARQFPNYSSELNVNALLLGDSALYLCASSYRQGSYEQYFGPGTRLTVT.

This clonotype was counted at least ten times. The CDR3 nucleotides read TGTGCCAGCAGCCAGTCTGTGACAGCCAACGTCCTGACTTTC. It is translated as CASSQSVTANVLTF. The gene calls are TRBV11-2 and TRBJ2-6; D gene unclear. Trimming shortened V by 5 bases and J by 7 bases, and 12 bases separated the two germline ends. The CDR3 consists of 14 residues. Germline-derived CDR1 and CDR2 are SGHAT and FQNNGV.

This clonotype was picked up many times. The chain couples TRBV6-5 to TRBJ1-4; tentatively, D is TRBD1 (5 bases). The CDR3 runs to 15 residues. Per the germline V gene, CDR1 is MNHEY and CDR2 is SVGAGI. The V gene lost 0 bases and the J gene lost 5 bases, with 10 bases spanning the gap. As DNA, the CDR3 is TGTGCCAGCAGTTACTCGGGGGGAAGCAATGAAAAACTGTTTTTT. The encoded protein is CASSYSGGSNEKLFF.

This clonotype was counted ten times or more. This chain joins TRBV12-3 or TRBV12-4 and TRBJ2-7; 7 positions agree with TRBD1. The length of the CDR3 is 12 residues. J gave up 7 bases and V 6 bases, and 6 bases lay outside the gene matches. CDR3: CASRLGQLEQYV. CDR3 in DNA: TGTGCCAGCAGGCTGGGACAGCTAGAGCAGTACGTC.

This clonotype has at least ten counts. The rearrangement uses TRBV20-1 and TRBJ2-7; D remains ambiguous. Between the trimmed V and J ends, which lost 6 bases and 7 bases, there was a span of 22 bases. The length of the CDR3 is 14 residues. CDR1 and CDR2 from the germline V gene are DFQATT and SNEGSKA (reference sequence). This CDR3 reads CSAPLGLDLREQYF. CDR3 bases: TGCAGTGCCCCTCTCGGGCTAGACCTAAGAGAGCAGTACTTC.

The DNA of the CDR3 is TGTGCCAGCAGGACAGGGGCGTCGAGTATTTTCGACACTGAAGCTTTCTTT. This encodes CASRTGASSIFDTEAFF. The genes are TRBV9 and TRBJ1-1; TRBD1 aligns across 8 bases. The CDR3 is 17 residues long. V lost 5 bases to trimming and J lost 3 bases; unmatched junction nucleotides: 15. Germline loops: CDR1 SGDLS, CDR2 YYNGEE. Drawing the rest from reference TRBV9 and TRBJ1-1, the complete variable domain is DSGVTQTPKHLITATGQRVTLRCSPRSGDLSVYWYQQSLDQGLQFLIQYYNGEERAKGNILERFSAQQFPDLHSELNLSSLELGDSALYFCASRTGASSIFDTEAFFGQGTRLTVV.

This clonotype was found many times. J is TRBJ2-1 and V is TRBV29-1; TRBD1 or TRBD2 may be the D gene (6 bases each). The V end was cut by 6 bases, the J end by 5 bases, with 17 bases between. Germline V gene lookup returns CDR1 SQVTM and CDR2 ANQGSEA. This CDR3 spans 14 amino acids. The CDR3: CSVGGVLVNNEQFF. In DNA, the CDR3 is TGCAGCGTGGGGGGCGTGCTAGTAAACAATGAGCAGTTCTTC.

This clonotype is categorized as medium-sized. The chain carries TRBV28 and TRBJ2-7, with D possibly matching TRBD2 (6 bases). The V gene lost 7 bases and the J gene lost 5 bases, with 15 bases spanning the gap. The CDR3 is 13 amino acids. CDR1 and CDR2 from the germline V gene are MDHEN and SYDVKM. CDR3 bases: TGTGCCAGCACCTGGGGGGTTAGCAACGAGCAGTACTTC. Encoded protein: CASTWGVSNEQYF.

This clonotype was detected ten times or more. Written as DNA, the CDR3 is TGTGCCAGCAGCGTACGTAGCGGGAGGGCCATAGATACGCAGTATTTT. This translates into CASSVRSGRAIDTQYF. V usage is TRBV9 and J usage is TRBJ2-3, with 11 positions matching TRBD2. In germline, CDR1 is SGDLS, CDR2 YYNGEE. V lost 1 base, J lost 5 bases, and 6 bases stayed unmatched. The CDR3 totals 16 residues.

This clonotype was seen repeatedly, ten times or more. V gene TRBV20-1 combines with J gene TRBJ1-1, with 8 bases fitting TRBD1. Germline V gives CDR1 DFQATT, CDR2 SNEGSKA (reference sequence). The trim removed 4 bases at V and 4 bases at J, leaving 5 bases unmatched. The CDR3 covers 13 residues. Here the CDR3 DNA reads TGCAGTGCTACCGGGACAGGCCCCACTGAAGCTTTCTTT. Translation: CSATGTGPTEAFF.

This clonotype was detected ten times or more. V is TRBV20-1 and J is TRBJ2-1, with TRBD2 matching over 12 bases. From germline, CDR1 is DFQATT and CDR2 SNEGSKA (reference sequence). This CDR3 spans 15 amino acids. After removal of 4 bases from V and 2 bases from J, the junction contained 3 bases not matched to a gene. CDR3 sequence: CSATTSGGPYNEQFF. CDR3 bases: TGCAGTGCTACCACTAGCGGGGGGCCCTACAATGAGCAGTTCTTC.

This clonotype has at least ten counts. The chain is built from TRBV20-1 and TRBJ2-2, with D perhaps TRBD1 or TRBD2 (5 bases each). Germline V CDR1 and CDR2: DFQATT, SNEGSKA (reference sequence). This CDR3 is built from 15 residues. Deletions cut 0 bases from V and 3 bases from J, with 11 bases between. The CDR3 DNA follows: TGCAGTGCTAGAGATGGGGGAGTCGACACCGGGGAGCTGTTTTTT. Translated: CSARDGGVDTGELFF.

Many counts were recorded for this clonotype. The chain recombines TRBV20-1 with TRBJ2-1, with TRBD2 as a possible D gene (7 bases). The V gene's germline CDR1 is DFQATT and CDR2 SNEGSKA (reference sequence). Trimming took 5 bases from V and 9 from J, leaving 23 bases between them. This CDR3 has 15 amino acids. CDR3 nucleotides: TGCAGTGCTGGGACATCAGCGGGGTCGTTGGTTGAGCAGTTCTTC. Translation gives CSAGTSAGSLVEQFF.

This clonotype was counted ten times or more. The rearrangement joins TRBV29-1 to TRBJ2-7; 9 nucleotides agree with TRBD1. This CDR3 has 14 residues. Germline V gene sequence: CDR1 SQVTM, CDR2 ANQGSEA. V was pared by 4 bases and J by 4 bases, with 8 bases of the junction left unmatched. The CDR3 bases are TGCAGCGTTGTGTTGGGACAGGGAGGTTACGAGCAGTACGTC. It codes for CSVVLGQGGYEQYV.

In nucleotides, the CDR3 is TGTGCCACCAGCGGGCAGGTTGACCACGAGCAGTACTTC. Its protein product is CATSGQVDHEQYF. V gene TRBV15 combines with J gene TRBJ2-7, with unresolved D. CDR3 length: 13 amino acids. The germline V and J ends were trimmed by 5 bases and 5 bases, with 13 bases remaining between them. From germline, CDR1 is LNHNV and CDR2 YYDKDF (reference sequence).

The table lists this clonotype with many counts. The chain recombines TRBV20-1 with TRBJ2-1; 12 bases align to TRBD2. This CDR3 has 17 amino acids. Looked up from germline, CDR1 is DFQATT and CDR2 is SNEGSKA (reference sequence). With 5 bases clipped from V and 4 bases from J, the junction kept 12 bases outside the gene matches. CDR3 DNA sequence: TGCAGTGCTGGTAGGACTAGCGGGACTTCCCCTTACAATGAGCAGTTCTTC. Its translation is CSAGRTSGTSPYNEQFF.

This clonotype counts as medium-sized. The chain couples TRBV27 to TRBJ1-5; D is ambiguous. The CDR3 spans 12 residues. Between the trimmed V and J ends, which lost 6 bases and 2 bases, there was a span of 5 bases. In germline, CDR1 is MNHEY, CDR2 SMNVEV (reference sequence). CDR3 nucleotide sequence: TGTGCCAGCAGGGTTGGCAATCAGCCCCAGCATTTT. Protein product: CASRVGNQPQHF.

This clonotype was seen at least ten times. The chain has TRBV6-5 and TRBJ1-1; D gene ambiguous. Between the trimmed V and J ends, which lost 2 bases and 2 bases, there was a span of 6 bases. The CDR3 loop spans 13 amino acids. Germline CDR1 reads MNHEY; CDR2 reads SVGAGI. The CDR3 region is CASSYAGNTEAFF. In DNA form, the CDR3 reads TGTGCCAGCAGTTACGCCGGTAACACTGAAGCTTTCTTT.

This clonotype is deemed medium-sized. This sequence joins TRBV10-3 and TRBJ2-4; the D call may be TRBD1 or TRBD2 (5 bases each). This CDR3 has 16 residues. V shed 0 bases and J shed 5 bases, with 14 bases lying between them. Germline CDR1 ENHRY, CDR2 SYGVKD. CDR3 amino acids: CAISESVVRGQNIQYF. The CDR3 coding sequence is TGTGCCATCAGTGAGTCTGTCGTGAGGGGCCAAAACATTCAGTACTTC.

Many counts were recorded for this clonotype. The V call is TRBV7-9, the J call TRBJ1-2, with D tentatively TRBD1 (6 bases). The CDR3 contains 14 residues. Trimming pared 6 bases from V and 8 bases from J, leaving 19 bases between. Germline CDR1 is SEHNR and CDR2 is FQNEAQ (reference sequence). Written as DNA, the CDR3 is TGTGCCAGCAGTAAGAACAGGGCTTTGGAAGGCTACACCTTC. Translated, it gives CASSKNRALEGYTF.

This clonotype was seen many times. The V gene is TRBV7-6, the J gene TRBJ2-4; no firm D call. The germline CDR1 and CDR2 sequences are SGHVS and FNYEAQ. Trimming pared 5 bases from V and 7 bases from J, leaving 15 bases between. This CDR3 comprises 14 residues. This CDR3 is CASSRVPTSNIQYF. Here the CDR3 DNA reads TGTGCCAGCAGCCGCGTCCCAACATCGAACATTCAGTACTTC.